This TCR beta chain was documented in a study of blood T cells in healthy people across ages. The CDR3 loop spans 15 amino acids. CDR1 is DFQATT, CDR2 SNEGSKA, per germline (reference sequence). Between the trimmed V and J ends, which lost 4 bases and 0 bases, there was a span of 13 bases. Donation came from healthy Caucasian individuals in Russia who were aged 6 to 90. A second PCR of about 7 to 12 cycles used a sample-barcoded 5' primer and a J-beta primer mix. TCRdb processed the 5' RACE reads anew with MiXCR; each CDR3 protein has one entry. The repertoire holds 1.5 million to 2 million distinct CDR3 sequences, with around half as singletons.

The chain joins TRBV20-1 to TRBJ2-1; D unresolved. Sequenced: blood. The sequence was obtained from a woman in her thirties or forties in good health. This chain's CDR3 is CSAKHYSSSYNEQFF. The CDR3 region has the DNA TGCAGTGCTAAACACTATAGTAGCTCCTACAATGAGCAGTTCTTC.